Reported below is one T cell receptor beta chain. Germline CDR1 reads MNHEY; CDR2 reads SVGEGT. Trimming removed 5 bases at V and 2 bases at J, with 19 bases between. The CDR3 sequence is 17 residues long. The data were taken from a study of blood T cell repertoires in COVID-19. Turning to the study itself: Sites in the United States, Italy and Spain provided acute and convalescent COVID-19 samples. Nucleic acid was either cDNA or gDNA, and it came from T cells, B-cell-depleted T cells, or PBMCs.

In the original workflow: Reference gene primer amplification gave nucleated cell count estimates. TCRdb's table, derived via immunoSEQ multiplex PCR, lists solely in-frame clones and lacks some. Clone size and V and J calls were adopted from that table, with D and trimming inferred from the DNA. The data contain approximately 400,000 clones, roughly 80% of them singletons. Study members were between 18 and 89 years old and lived in some 26 US regions. This clonotype originated in a woman between 45 and 65 years old who had recovered from COVID-19. The chain carries TRBV6-2 or TRBV6-3 and TRBJ1-5, with unresolved D. Sequenced sample: PBMCs or T cells enriched from blood (not recorded which). The CDR3 reads CASSTPTNGEGNQPQHF. As DNA, the CDR3 is TGTGCCAGCAGTACACCAACCAACGGAGAGGGCAATCAGCCCCAGCATTTT.